This T cell receptor (beta chain) was captured in a study of blood T cell repertoires in COVID-19. About the study: The United States, Italy and Spain supplied acute and convalescent COVID-19 samples. PBMCs, B-cell-depleted T cells, or T cells were the source of the cDNA or gDNA that made up the material.

Method: immunoSEQ multiplex PCR; TCRdb's copy keeps in-frame clones and lacks some. The data hold 150,000 to 200,000 clones, with 70% to 85% observed a single time. This clone was seen only a few times. This CDR3 comprises 15 residues. Per germline, CDR1 LNHNV and CDR2 YYDKDF (reference sequence). Losses at the gene ends were 1 base for V and 6 bases for J; bases not matched to a gene: 7. Sequencing input: peripheral blood. V gene TRBV15 combines with J gene TRBJ1-2; 8 bases agree with TRBD1. This sequence was found in a woman aged 80 or over with acute or convalescent COVID-19. Here the CDR3 DNA reads TGTGCCACCAGCAGAGTCCGACAGGGGAACCATGGCTACACCTTC. It codes for CATSRVRQGNHGYTF.